The next 6 T cell receptor beta chains were all read from a single sample in a study of T cells in Graves' hyperthyroidism and ophthalmopathy. From RNA transcripts, TCR beta CDR3 regions were amplified. TCR CDR3 regions were first amplified by RT-PCR with HTBI primers. TCRdb independently ran MiXCR on the multiplex PCR reads; one entry per CDR3 protein. The sample records under 350,000 distinct CDR3 sequences, about 15% being singletons. The sequenced material came from blood. The receptors were sampled from a woman between 55 and 75 years old with Graves' ophthalmopathy.

The table lists this clonotype with a few counts. The CDR3 region is CASSRVYRGRYNEQFF. The CDR3 DNA sequence: TGTGCCAGCAGCCGCGTGTACAGGGGTAGATACAATGAGCAGTTCTTC. V gene TRBV7-6 combines with J gene TRBJ2-1; 7 bases align to TRBD1. The CDR3 has 16 residues. CDR1 and CDR2 (germline): SGHVS, FNYEAQ. Trimming cost V 5 bases and J 4 bases; bases outside gene matches: 11. Full variable domain (rest looked up from reference TRBV7-6 and TRBJ2-1): GAGVSQSPRYKVTKRGQDVALRCDPISGHVSLYWYRQALGQGPEFLTYFNYEAQQDKSGLPNDRFSAERPEGSISTLTIQRTEQRDSAMYRCASSRVYRGRYNEQFFGPGTRLTVL.

The chain links TRBV5-1 to TRBJ1-5; TRBD1 might be the D (6 bases). From germline, CDR1 is SGHRS and CDR2 YFSETQ. The CDR3 spans 15 residues. V lost 4 bases and J 5 bases, leaving 16 bases between the germline ends. The CDR3 DNA follows: TGCGCCAGCAGCCCGGGGGCAGGGGCCGATCAGCCCCAGCATTTT. Translating gives CASSPGAGADQPQHF.

This chain uses TRBV20-1 with TRBJ2-5, with D unclear. CDR3 length: 12 amino acids. V lost 4 bases, J lost 2 bases, and 8 bases lay in between. Germline V gene lookup returns CDR1 DFQATT and CDR2 SNEGSKA (reference sequence). The CDR3 nucleotides are TGCAGTGCTAAACGTTATCAAGAGACCCAGTACTTC. This translates into CSAKRYQETQYF.

This clonotype has only a few counts. The rearrangement joins TRBV20-1 to TRBJ2-2, with D tentatively TRBD1 (6 bases). CDR3 length: 16 amino acids. The germline gives CDR1 DFQATT, CDR2 SNEGSKA (reference sequence). Trimming removed 0 bases from V and 5 bases from J, with 16 bases in between. The CDR3 region is CSARDPRAGETGELFF. For the CDR3, the DNA is TGCAGTGCTAGAGATCCTCGGGCAGGGGAAACCGGGGAGCTGTTTTTT.

V usage is TRBV7-2 and J usage is TRBJ2-5; no definite D call. Trimming shortened V by 5 bases and J by 4 bases, and 11 bases separated the two germline ends. CDR3 length: 13 amino acids. Germline CDR1 is SGHTA and CDR2 is FQGNSA. The CDR3 sequence is CASSTRTGETQYF. The CDR3 DNA sequence: TGTGCCAGCAGCACCCGGACGGGAGAGACCCAGTACTTC.

V and J are TRBV5-1 and TRBJ2-5, with 12 bases matching TRBD2. Trimming took 2 bases from V and 1 from J; bases not matched to a gene: 12. The CDR3 loop spans 19 amino acids. Per germline, CDR1 SGHRS and CDR2 YFSETQ. The CDR3 coding sequence is TGCGCCAGCAGCTTACTCGCACCACCTAGCGGGGGGGCCCAAGAGACCCAGTACTTC. The encoded protein is CASSLLAPPSGGAQETQYF.